A selection of T cell receptor beta chains follows, all from one sample in a study of blood T cell repertoires in COVID-19. Generated by immunoSEQ multiplex PCR, the TCRdb table keeps only in-frame clones and is missing some. The sample holds a few hundred thousand clones, approximately 91% seen once. The material sequenced was peripheral blood. The receptors shown here come from a man between 18 and 29 years old with active or convalescent COVID-19. Each CDR3 is given with its conserved first and last residue.

j_gene: TRBJ2-7; v_gene: TRBV2; CDR3aa: CATTQGTGGVYEQYF
j_gene: TRBJ1-4; v_gene: TRBV15; CDR3aa: CATSMKGPGTGLGANEKLFF
j_gene: TRBJ1-2; v_gene: TRBV4-3; CDR3aa: CASSQDQGSYGYTF
j_gene: TRBJ1-2; v_gene: TRBV13; CDR3aa: CASSHRGGIGYTF
j_gene: TRBJ2-7; v_gene: TRBV19; CDR3aa: CASSIGSRREYEQYF
j_gene: TRBJ2-1; v_gene: TRBV5-1; CDR3aa: CASSLLGDRGGEQFF
j_gene: TRBJ1-6; v_gene: TRBV9; CDR3aa: CASSVRGSYNSPLHF
j_gene: TRBJ1-5; v_gene: TRBV19; CDR3aa: CASSMKGNQPQHF
j_gene: TRBJ1-1; v_gene: TRBV5-1; CDR3aa: CASSDRQGGTEAFF
j_gene: TRBJ1-1; v_gene: TRBV7-9; CDR3aa: CASSGPGQGNTEAFF
j_gene: TRBJ1-2; v_gene: TRBV6-5; CDR3aa: CASSYATGGGGGYTF
j_gene: TRBJ2-3; v_gene: TRBV7-9; CDR3aa: CASSLDGSGAVTDTQYF
j_gene: TRBJ1-1; v_gene: TRBV15; CDR3aa: CATSRSERNTEAFF
j_gene: TRBJ1-5; v_gene: TRBV15; CDR3aa: CATSREQGTYSNQPQHF
j_gene: TRBJ1-1; v_gene: TRBV12-3/TRBV12-4; CDR3aa: CASSLSGATEAFF
j_gene: TRBJ2-2; v_gene: TRBV6-4; CDR3aa: CASSDRDRKNTGELFF
j_gene: TRBJ2-4; v_gene: TRBV10-2; CDR3aa: CASSELATGKNIQYF
j_gene: TRBJ1-1; v_gene: TRBV5-5; CDR3aa: CASSLGAGLNTEAFF
j_gene: TRBJ2-5; v_gene: TRBV5-1; CDR3aa: CASSLAGGHQETQYF
j_gene: TRBJ1-2; v_gene: TRBV6-5; CDR3aa: CATRQEPTNYGYTF
j_gene: TRBJ1-6; v_gene: TRBV11-2; CDR3aa: CASSRVWTGDRSLHF
j_gene: TRBJ2-7; v_gene: TRBV7-9; CDR3aa: CASSSPPRSANYEQYF